One and the same sample provided the 30 T cell receptor beta chains below, sequenced in a study of beta chain features in type 1 diabetes. As every portion of the isolated RNA was reverse transcribed, the sequencing read expressed TCRB transcripts. The assay was immunoSEQ multiplex PCR, and TCRdb's table has in-frame clones only and misses some. The sample contains almost 350,000 clones, around 8% of which appear only once. Material for sequencing was central memory CD4+ T cells from blood. These receptors came from a woman aged 18-30 years in good health.

V usage is TRBV6-6 and J usage is TRBJ2-1; D remains ambiguous. The V gene's germline CDR1 is MNHNY and CDR2 SVGAGI (reference sequence). There are 12 residues in the CDR3. V shed 4 bases and J shed 10 bases, with 11 bases lying between them. The CDR3 sequence: CASSSPLGEQFF. In DNA, the CDR3 is TGTGCCAGCAGTTCCCCTTTAGGGGAGCAGTTCTTC.

The table lists this clone with many counts. The chain has TRBV18 and TRBJ1-2; D might be TRBD1 (6 bases). V lost 5 bases and J lost 4, with 11 bases in between. The CDR3 runs 13 residues. CDR1 and CDR2 from the germline V gene are KGHSH and LQKENI. The CDR3 sequence: CASSGDTTYGYTF. The DNA of the CDR3 is TGTGCCAGCTCAGGGGACACTACCTATGGCTACACCTTC.

This clone was counted many times. The sample carries other DNA sequences with the same CDR3. The CDR3 here is CASSFLDQPQHF. Here the CDR3 DNA reads TGTGCCAGCAGTTTCCTCGATCAGCCCCAGCATTTT. V and J are TRBV27 and TRBJ1-5; D is unresolved. CDR3 length equals 12 residues. Germline V gene data show CDR1 as MNHEY and CDR2 as SMNVEV (reference sequence). Deletions cut 3 bases from V and 5 bases from J, with 5 bases between.

This clone came up a few times. This rearrangement joins TRBV11-2 to TRBJ1-2; 9 nucleotides align to TRBD1. J lost 4 bases, V lost 4 bases, and 1 base had no gene match. The CDR3 covers 13 residues. Looked up from germline, CDR1 is SGHAT and CDR2 is FQNNGV. The CDR3 loop reads CASSSGQGYGYTF. CDR3 nucleotides: TGTGCCAGCAGCTCGGGACAGGGCTATGGCTACACCTTC.

The gene calls are TRBV4-3 and TRBJ1-2, with 10 bases identical to TRBD1. Per the germline V gene, CDR1 is LGHNA and CDR2 is YSLEER. Trimming took 2 bases from V and 8 from J; bases not matched to a gene: 11. The CDR3 loop spans 16 amino acids. CDR3 nucleotides: TGCGCCAGCAGCCAACGCCATGGGACAGGGGTTTTCGGCTACACCTTC. It specifies CASSQRHGTGVFGYTF.

Notes on this clone: At the DNA level, this CDR3 is encoded by other sequences in the same sample as well. The J gene is TRBJ2-7, the V gene TRBV7-2, with 8 nucleotides matching TRBD2. Germline V gene lookup returns CDR1 SGHTA and CDR2 FQGNSA. The CDR3 extends over 14 amino acids. J was trimmed by 5 bases and V by 6 bases; bases with no gene match: 9. CDR3 coding DNA: TGTGCCAGCAGTTTAAGCGGGAGAAGGGACGAGCAGTACTTC. It codes for CASSLSGRRDEQYF. Complete variable domain (other parts from reference TRBV7-2 and TRBJ2-7): GAGVSQSPSNKVTEKGKDVELRCDPISGHTALYWYRQSLGQGLEFLIYFQGNSAPDKSGLPSDRFSAERTGGSVSTLTIQRTQQEDSAVYLCASSLSGRRDEQYFGPGTRLTVT.

This clone was recorded a few times. The chain carries TRBV2 and TRBJ1-1; the D is unclear. Trimming cost V 3 bases and J 0 bases, with 5 bases left between them. The CDR3 is 13 amino acids. Germline CDR1 SNHLY, CDR2 FYNNEI. The CDR3 sequence is CASSDGVNTEAFF. CDR3 bases: TGTGCCAGCAGTGACGGGGTGAACACTGAAGCTTTCTTT.

In this sample, this clone turned up a few times. CDR3 region: CASSPWDIKETQYF. The CDR3 DNA is TGTGCCAGCAGCCCCTGGGACATTAAAGAGACCCAGTACTTC. This chain links TRBV7-6 with TRBJ2-5; possible D gene TRBD1, 6 bases. The V gene lost 5 bases and the J gene lost 3 bases, with 13 bases spanning the gap. From germline, CDR1 is SGHVS and CDR2 FNYEAQ. The CDR3 totals 14 residues.

This chain joins TRBV5-1 and TRBJ2-2, with TRBD1 identical over 7 bases. The length of the CDR3 is 16 residues. The J segment lost 1 base and the V segment lost 4 bases, leaving 7 bases of the junction unmatched. Germline CDR1 is SGHRS and CDR2 is YFSETQ. CDR3: CASSRDGQVNTGELFF. The CDR3 nucleotides read TGCGCCAGCAGCCGGGATGGACAGGTGAACACCGGGGAGCTGTTTTTT. Based on the CDR3 plus reference TRBV5-1 and TRBJ2-2, the full variable domain is KAGVTQTPRYLIKTRGQQVTLSCSPISGHRSVSWYQQTPGQGLQFLFEYFSETQRNKGNFPGRFSGRQFSNSRSEMNVSTLELGDSALYLCASSRDGQVNTGELFFGEGSRLTVL.

The chain couples TRBV7-8 to TRBJ2-7, with D possibly TRBD1 on 5 matching bases. This CDR3 region has 13 residues. With 5 bases removed from V and 3 bases from J, the gap between germline ends came to 11 bases. Germline CDR1 SGHVS, CDR2 FQNEAQ. The CDR3 region is CASSPQQGYEQYF. The DNA for the CDR3 is TGTGCCAGCAGCCCGCAGCAGGGCTACGAGCAGTACTTC.

V gene TRBV15 combines with J gene TRBJ2-7; no reliable D call. CDR1 is LNHNV, CDR2 YYDKDF, per germline (reference sequence). The length of the CDR3 is 14 residues. Between the trimmed V and J ends, which lost 5 bases and 1 base, there was a span of 12 bases. CDR3 loop: CATSGERHSYEQYF. The CDR3 DNA reads TGTGCCACCAGCGGCGAAAGACATTCCTACGAGCAGTACTTC.

This clone was seen a few times. The J gene is TRBJ2-3, the V gene TRBV7-2; D gene uncertain. Trimming removed 1 base from V and 2 bases from J, with 13 bases in between. The CDR3 runs 16 residues. Germline values: CDR1 SGHTA, CDR2 FQGNSA. The CDR3 bases are TGTGCCAGCAGCTTAGGGGCGGTAGAGATCACAGATACGCAGTATTTT. Protein sequence: CASSLGAVEITDTQYF.

This clone was detected a few times. The genes are TRBV4-3 and TRBJ2-1; TRBD2 matches at 8 bases. CDR3 length equals 18 residues. The germline V gene has CDR1 LGHNA and CDR2 YSLEER. The J segment lost 4 bases and the V segment lost 4 bases, leaving 15 bases of the junction unmatched. In nucleotides, the CDR3 is TGCGCCAGCAGCCTATATGCCCTTACTAGCGGAAATTACAATGAGCAGTTCTTC. Translation: CASSLYALTSGNYNEQFF.

There are a few counts of this clone. The sample holds other DNA sequences that translate to the same CDR3. J is TRBJ2-7 and V is TRBV5-1; D not certain. Germline V gene data show CDR1 as SGHRS and CDR2 as YFSETQ. The CDR3 loop spans 12 amino acids. V lost 2 bases to trimming and J lost 4 bases, with 7 bases between them. The CDR3 spells CASSLGGYEQYF. CDR3 nucleotide sequence: TGCGCCAGCAGCTTAGGCGGTTACGAGCAGTACTTC.

The V gene is TRBV4-1, the J gene TRBJ1-2, with a possible D match to TRBD1 (5 bases). Trimming removed 0 bases from V and 4 bases from J, with 12 bases in between. CDR3 length: 15 amino acids. Germline V lookup: CDR1 MGHRA, CDR2 YSYEKL. The CDR3 region has the DNA TGCGCCAGCAGCCAAGATGGCTCAGGGATCTATGGCTACACCTTC. The encoded protein is CASSQDGSGIYGYTF.

On this clone: This CDR3 is also generated by other DNA sequences in the sample. This chain uses TRBV29-1 with TRBJ2-7; D is unresolved. The CDR3 spans 12 residues. From germline, CDR1 is SQVTM and CDR2 ANQGSEA. V was shortened by 4 bases and J by 1 base, with 8 bases between the two germline ends. The CDR3 DNA reads as TGCAGCGTTGGTTCCTCTTCCTACGAGCAGTACTTC. Translation: CSVGSSSYEQYF.

This clone was observed a few times. This may stem from a read error, because a much larger clone lies one nucleotide away. Other nucleotide sequences from this sample produce the same CDR3. The CDR3 here is CASSLGGNTQYF. The CDR3, as DNA: TGTGCCAGCAGCTTAGGAGGGAATACGCAGTATTTT. This rearrangement joins TRBV11-3 to TRBJ2-3; tentatively, D is TRBD2 (5 bases). This CDR3 spans 12 amino acids. Trimming pared 1 base from V and 7 bases from J, leaving 6 bases between. Germline values: CDR1 SGHNT, CDR2 YENEEA. The complete variable domain, with remaining parts taken from reference TRBV11-3 and TRBJ2-3, reads EAGVVQSPRYKIIEKKQPVAFWCNPISGHNTLYWYLQNLGQGPELLIRYENEEAVDDSQLPKDRFSAERLKGVDSTLKIQPAELGDSAVYLCASSLGGNTQYFGPGTRLTVL.

The chain couples TRBV9 to TRBJ2-1, with 10 bases fitting TRBD1. CDR3 length: 15 amino acids. J was trimmed by 1 base and V by 3 bases; bases with no gene match: 1. Per germline, CDR1 SGDLS and CDR2 YYNGEE. CDR3 coding DNA: TGTGCCAGCAGCGGGGGACAGGGGTCCTACAATGAGCAGTTCTTC. Translation gives CASSGGQGSYNEQFF.

The chain recombines TRBV9 with TRBJ2-1; 11 nucleotides agree with TRBD2. The CDR3 has 18 residues. J gave up 8 bases and V 4 bases, and 17 bases lay outside the gene matches. Looked up from germline, CDR1 is SGDLS and CDR2 is YYNGEE. The CDR3 sequence is CASSRGTGRTSGRDEQFF. Here the CDR3 DNA reads TGTGCCAGCAGCCGGGGGACAGGAAGGACTAGCGGGCGCGATGAGCAGTTCTTC.

There are a few counts of this clone. The V and J genes are TRBV7-9 and TRBJ2-1; 9 positions match TRBD1. The CDR3 is 14 amino acids. From germline, CDR1 is SEHNR and CDR2 FQNEAQ (reference sequence). Trimming at V came to 2 bases and at J to 8 bases, leaving 4 bases not matched to a gene. The CDR3 nucleotides are TGTGCCAGCAGCTTATGGGACAGGGTCCATGAGCAGTTCTTC. This sequence encodes CASSLWDRVHEQFF.

This clone was detected only a few times. The chain joins TRBV18 to TRBJ1-1; 12 bases match TRBD1. The CDR3 has 19 amino acids. The V segment lost 6 bases and the J segment 4 bases; nucleotides outside the gene matches: 18. CDR1 KGHSH and CDR2 LQKENI come from the germline V gene. The CDR3 region is CASSRTPGQGARVGTEAFF. CDR3 coding DNA: TGTGCCAGCTCTCGAACTCCGGGACAGGGGGCGAGAGTGGGCACTGAAGCTTTCTTT.

There are a few counts of this clone. The chain employs TRBV6-7 and TRBJ1-1; 8 nucleotides agree with TRBD1. TRBV6-7 qualifies as an ORF whose function is uncertain. J gave up 1 base and V 2 bases, and 3 bases lay outside the gene matches. There are 15 residues in the CDR3. CDR3 nucleotides: TGTGCCAGCAGTTACCTACAGGGGGGGAACACTGAAGCTTTCTTT. Amino acids: CASSYLQGGNTEAFF.

Ten or more counts support this clone. J is TRBJ2-3 and V is TRBV2, with D possibly TRBD2 on 5 matching bases. Trimming cost V 7 bases and J 4 bases, with 18 bases left between them. Germline lookup yields CDR1 SNHLY and CDR2 FYNNEI. This CDR3 spans 15 amino acids. CDR3 DNA: TGTGCCAGCATAGTGCGGCCGCGGGCGTCAGATACGCAGTATTTT. It codes for CASIVRPRASDTQYF.

At least ten counts were recorded for this clone. The chain links TRBV4-2 to TRBJ2-5, with 12 bases matching TRBD2. Germline assignment: CDR1 LGHNA and CDR2 YNFKEQ. V shed 4 bases, J shed 2 bases, and the junction held 11 bases outside the gene matches. The CDR3 has 18 amino acids. CDR3 region: CASSLGRGTSGPQETQYF. CDR3 nucleotides: TGTGCCAGCAGCCTTGGACGCGGGACTAGCGGGCCTCAAGAGACCCAGTACTTC.

The chain employs TRBV7-2 and TRBJ1-1; D is ambiguous. V lost 3 bases to trimming and J lost 0 bases, with 5 bases between them. Germline lookup yields CDR1 SGHTA and CDR2 FQGNSA. The CDR3 runs 13 residues. The CDR3 nucleotides read TGTGCCAGCAGCTTTGGTTTGAACACTGAAGCTTTCTTT. Translation: CASSFGLNTEAFF.

In DNA form, the CDR3 reads TGTGCCAGCAGCTCTTCCCGACTAGCGGGCGATTCCAATGAGCAGTTCTTC. Protein sequence: CASSSSRLAGDSNEQFF. The J gene is TRBJ2-1, the V gene TRBV13; 10 bases align to TRBD2. Germline CDR1 reads PRHDT; CDR2 reads FYEKMQ (reference sequence). Trimming at V came to 4 bases and at J to 6 bases, leaving 12 bases not matched to a gene. The length of the CDR3 is 17 residues.

The V gene is TRBV4-1, the J gene TRBJ2-2; 9 nucleotides line up with TRBD2. The trim removed 4 bases at V and 6 bases at J, leaving 6 bases unmatched. The germline V gene has CDR1 MGHRA and CDR2 YSYEKL. The CDR3 length is 15 residues. The DNA for the CDR3 is TGCGCCAGCAGCCGGGGTGCGGGAGGGCCCGGGGAGCTGTTTTTT. It is translated as CASSRGAGGPGELFF.

For this clone: Other DNA sequences in this sample translate to the same CDR3. The rearrangement uses TRBV9 and TRBJ1-5; 7 nucleotides align to TRBD1. The V gene's germline CDR1 is SGDLS and CDR2 YYNGEE. The CDR3 is 14 amino acids. The trim removed 5 bases at V and 3 bases at J, leaving 5 bases unmatched. CDR3 nucleotide sequence: TGTGCCAGCAGTTACACAGGGGACAATCAGCCCCAGCATTTT. This codes for CASSYTGDNQPQHF. The full variable domain, completed using reference TRBV9 and TRBJ1-5, is DSGVTQTPKHLITATGQRVTLRCSPRSGDLSVYWYQQSLDQGLQFLIQYYNGEERAKGNILERFSAQQFPDLHSELNLSSLELGDSALYFCASSYTGDNQPQHFGDGTRLSIL.

This clone was detected only a few times. The CDR3 here is CASSRGLVLEQYF. In nucleotides, the CDR3 is TGTGCCAGCAGCCGTGGACTAGTTCTCGAGCAGTACTTC. The V gene is TRBV7-9, the J gene TRBJ2-7; 7 bases map to TRBD2. J lost 6 bases, V lost 5 bases, and 7 bases had no gene match. The CDR3 loop spans 13 amino acids. Germline V gene data show CDR1 as SEHNR and CDR2 as FQNEAQ (reference sequence).

As to this clone: One end of the junction does not line up with germline, which may come from a read error. The chain's CDR3 is CASREETQYF. The CDR3 nucleotides read TGTGCCAGCAGAGAAGAGACCCAGTACTTC. The chain combines TRBV2 with TRBJ2-5; D call uncertain. The CDR3 loop spans 10 amino acids. Germline V gene sequence: CDR1 SNHLY, CDR2 FYNNEI.